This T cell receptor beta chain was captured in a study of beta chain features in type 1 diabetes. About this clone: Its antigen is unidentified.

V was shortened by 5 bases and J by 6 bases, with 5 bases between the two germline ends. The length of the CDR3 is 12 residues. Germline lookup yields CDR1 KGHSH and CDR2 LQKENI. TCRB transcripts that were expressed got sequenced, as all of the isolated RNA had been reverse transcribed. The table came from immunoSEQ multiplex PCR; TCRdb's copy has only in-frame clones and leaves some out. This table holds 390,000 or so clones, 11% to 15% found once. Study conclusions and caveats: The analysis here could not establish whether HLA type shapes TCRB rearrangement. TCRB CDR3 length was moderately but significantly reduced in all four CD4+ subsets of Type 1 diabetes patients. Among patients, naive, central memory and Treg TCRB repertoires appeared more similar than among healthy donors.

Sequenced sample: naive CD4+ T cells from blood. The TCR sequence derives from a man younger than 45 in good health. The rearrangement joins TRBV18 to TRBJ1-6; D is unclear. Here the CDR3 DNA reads TGTGCCAGCTCATACAGTAATTCACCCCTCCACTTT. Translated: CASSYSNSPLHF.